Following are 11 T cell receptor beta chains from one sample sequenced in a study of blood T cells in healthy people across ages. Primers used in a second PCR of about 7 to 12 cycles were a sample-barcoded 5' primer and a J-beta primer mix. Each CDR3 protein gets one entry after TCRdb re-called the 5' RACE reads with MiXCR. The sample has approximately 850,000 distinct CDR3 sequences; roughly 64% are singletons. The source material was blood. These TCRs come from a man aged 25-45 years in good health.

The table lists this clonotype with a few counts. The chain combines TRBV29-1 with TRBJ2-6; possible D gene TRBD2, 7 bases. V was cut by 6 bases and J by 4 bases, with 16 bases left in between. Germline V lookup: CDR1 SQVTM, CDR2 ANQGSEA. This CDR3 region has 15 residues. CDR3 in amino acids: CSVLEGGRGANVLTF. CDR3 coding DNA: TGCAGCGTATTAGAGGGGGGGCGCGGGGCCAACGTCCTGACTTTC.

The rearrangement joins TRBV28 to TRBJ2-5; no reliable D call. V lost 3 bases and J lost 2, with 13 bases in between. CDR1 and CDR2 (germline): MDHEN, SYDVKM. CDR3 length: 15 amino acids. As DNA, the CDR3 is TGTGCCAGCAGTTTTTGGAGAAACTCGCAAGAGACCCAGTACTTC. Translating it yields CASSFWRNSQETQYF. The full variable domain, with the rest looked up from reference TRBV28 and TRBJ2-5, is DVKVTQSSRYLVKRTGEKVFLECVQDMDHENMFWYRQDPGLGLRLIYFSYDVKMKEKGDIPEGYSVSREKKERFSLILESASTNQTSMYLCASSFWRNSQETQYFGPGTRLLVL.

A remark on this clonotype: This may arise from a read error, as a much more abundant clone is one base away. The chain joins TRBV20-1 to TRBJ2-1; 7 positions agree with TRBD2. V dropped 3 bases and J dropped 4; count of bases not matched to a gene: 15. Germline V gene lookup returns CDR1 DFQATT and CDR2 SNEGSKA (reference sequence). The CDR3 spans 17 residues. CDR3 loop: CSARFEGREEAYNEQFF. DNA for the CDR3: TGCAGTGCTAGGTTCGAGGGCCGGGAGGAAGCTTACAATGAGCAGTTCTTC.

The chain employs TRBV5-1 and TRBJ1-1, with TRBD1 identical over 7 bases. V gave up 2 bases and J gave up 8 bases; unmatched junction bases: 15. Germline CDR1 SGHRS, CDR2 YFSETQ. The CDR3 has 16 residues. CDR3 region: CASSFGTGQLKTEAFF. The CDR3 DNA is TGCGCCAGCAGCTTTGGTACGGGACAGCTTAAAACCGAAGCTTTCTTT.

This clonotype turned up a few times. The CDR3 DNA reads as TGTGCCAGCAGCCCTGGAGGGGGACAGGCCTACGAGCAGTACTTC. This encodes CASSPGGGQAYEQYF. J is TRBJ2-7 and V is TRBV7-9; 8 positions agree with TRBD1. J gave up 2 bases and V 5 bases, and 8 bases lay outside the gene matches. This CDR3 comprises 15 residues. Germline CDR1 SEHNR, CDR2 FQNEAQ (reference sequence).

The CDR3 DNA follows: TGTGCCAGCAGTTTTAGCGGGAGGGGCACAGATACGCAGTATTTT. Translated: CASSFSGRGTDTQYF. The chain joins TRBV28 to TRBJ2-3; 11 bases are a match to TRBD2. V trimming: 3 bases; J trimming: 1 base; junction bases outside the gene matches: 0. The length of the CDR3 is 15 residues. Germline assignment: CDR1 MDHEN and CDR2 SYDVKM.

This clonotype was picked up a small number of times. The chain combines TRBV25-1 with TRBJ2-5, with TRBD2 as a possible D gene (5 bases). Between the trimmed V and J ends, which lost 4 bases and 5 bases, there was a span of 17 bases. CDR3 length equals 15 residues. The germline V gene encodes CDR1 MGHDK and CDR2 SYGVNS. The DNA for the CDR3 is TGTGCCAGCAGTGGGGCGGAGGTGTTCTGGGAGACCCAGTACTTC. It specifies CASSGAEVFWETQYF.

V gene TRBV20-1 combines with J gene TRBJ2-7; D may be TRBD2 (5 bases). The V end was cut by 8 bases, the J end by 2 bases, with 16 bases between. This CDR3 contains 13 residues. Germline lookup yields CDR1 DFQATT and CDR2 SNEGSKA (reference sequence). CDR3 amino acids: CSTTSTEAYEQYF. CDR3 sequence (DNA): TGCAGTACGACGTCGACGGAGGCCTACGAGCAGTACTTC.

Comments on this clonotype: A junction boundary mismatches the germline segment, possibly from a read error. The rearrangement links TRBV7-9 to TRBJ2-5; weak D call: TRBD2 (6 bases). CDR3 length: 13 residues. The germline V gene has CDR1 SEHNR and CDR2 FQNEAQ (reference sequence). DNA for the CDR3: TGTGCCAACAGCTTTGTTAGCGGAGAGACCCAGTACTTC. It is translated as CANSFVSGETQYF.

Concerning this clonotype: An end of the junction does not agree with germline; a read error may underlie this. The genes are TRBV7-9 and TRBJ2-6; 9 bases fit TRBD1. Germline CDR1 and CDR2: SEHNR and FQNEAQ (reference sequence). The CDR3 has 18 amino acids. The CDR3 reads CACSLGTGLLSGANVLTF. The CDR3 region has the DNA TGTGCCTGCAGCTTGGGGACAGGGCTACTCTCTGGGGCCAACGTCCTGACTTTC.

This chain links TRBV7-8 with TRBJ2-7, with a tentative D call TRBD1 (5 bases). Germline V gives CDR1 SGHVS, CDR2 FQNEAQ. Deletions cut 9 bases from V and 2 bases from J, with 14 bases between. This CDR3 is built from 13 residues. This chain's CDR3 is CASSVTETYEQYF. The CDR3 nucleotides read TGTGCCAGTTCTGTGACAGAAACCTACGAGCAGTACTTC.